Listed below are T cell receptor beta chains from one sample, sequenced in a study of blood T cell repertoires in COVID-19. Generated by immunoSEQ multiplex PCR, the TCRdb table keeps only in-frame clones and is missing some. In the table there are 25,000 to 35,000 clones, 91% of which are singletons. Sequenced sample: peripheral blood. The receptors stem from a human donor with active COVID-19. The donor label of this sample is uncertain. The CDR3 runs from the conserved cysteine through the conserved F or W. D genes are given only for firm matches. Not all rows give a size; the values are once, few, many and, for expanded clones, a class.

d_call: TRBD2; clone_size: -; cdr3_length: 13; j_call: TRBJ2-1; v_call: TRBV7-3; cdr3_aa: CASSAGGYNEQFF; cdr3_nt: TGTGCCAGCAGCGCCGGGGGGTACAATGAGCAGTTCTTC
d_call: TRBD1; clone_size: few; cdr3_length: 13; j_call: TRBJ2-7; v_call: TRBV11-3; cdr3_aa: CASSPTDRDEQYF; cdr3_nt: TGTGCCAGCAGCCCGACGGACAGGGACGAGCAGTACTTC
d_call: TRBD1; clone_size: -; cdr3_length: 17; j_call: TRBJ2-1; v_call: TRBV9; cdr3_aa: CASSVDTGTGVYNEQFF; cdr3_nt: TGTGCCAGCAGCGTAGATACCGGGACAGGGGTCTACAATGAGCAGTTCTTC
d_call: TRBD2; clone_size: -; cdr3_length: 15; j_call: TRBJ2-3; v_call: TRBV19; cdr3_aa: CASSAGLAGGDTQYF; cdr3_nt: TGTGCCAGTAGTGCCGGACTAGCGGGAGGGGATACGCAGTATTTT
d_call: TRBD1; clone_size: -; cdr3_length: 15; j_call: TRBJ2-2; v_call: TRBV2; cdr3_aa: CASKGTGGTSGELFF; cdr3_nt: TGTGCCAGCAAAGGGACAGGGGGCACCTCCGGGGAGCTGTTTTTT
d_call: -; clone_size: -; cdr3_length: 14; j_call: TRBJ1-2; v_call: TRBV6-5; cdr3_aa: CASSPDWPAYGYTF; cdr3_nt: TGTGCCAGCAGTCCCGACTGGCCTGCCTATGGCTACACCTTC
d_call: -; clone_size: -; cdr3_length: 14; j_call: TRBJ2-3; v_call: TRBV7-9; cdr3_aa: CAVGRGPSTDTQYF; cdr3_nt: TGTGCCGTAGGGCGGGGGCCTAGCACAGATACGCAGTATTTT
d_call: TRBD1; clone_size: -; cdr3_length: 19; j_call: TRBJ2-7; v_call: TRBV3-1/TRBV3-2; cdr3_aa: CASSQGPGQGILPSYEQYF; cdr3_nt: TGTGCCAGCAGCCAAGGGCCCGGACAGGGAATCCTCCCTTCCTACGAGCAGTACTTC
d_call: TRBD2; clone_size: -; cdr3_length: 19; j_call: TRBJ2-4; v_call: TRBV6-1; cdr3_aa: CASSEKGNGGSLAKNIQYF; cdr3_nt: TGTGCCAGCAGTGAAAAGGGAAACGGGGGGTCACTAGCCAAAAACATTCAGTACTTC
d_call: TRBD1; clone_size: -; cdr3_length: 14; j_call: TRBJ1-2; v_call: TRBV29-1; cdr3_aa: CSVQGAGGFYGYTF; cdr3_nt: TGCAGCGTCCAGGGGGCAGGGGGCTTCTATGGCTACACCTTC
d_call: TRBD2; clone_size: -; cdr3_length: 17; j_call: TRBJ2-3; v_call: TRBV28; cdr3_aa: CASSLASSGRVTDTQYF; cdr3_nt: TGTGCCAGCAGTCTTGCCTCTAGCGGGAGGGTCACAGATACGCAGTATTTT
d_call: TRBD1; clone_size: -; cdr3_length: 14; j_call: TRBJ1-3; v_call: TRBV28; cdr3_aa: CASTPTGFGNTIYF; cdr3_nt: TGTGCCAGCACCCCGACAGGGTTCGGAAACACCATATATTTT
d_call: -; clone_size: -; cdr3_length: 13; j_call: TRBJ2-7; v_call: TRBV6-2/TRBV6-3; cdr3_aa: CASSSHTGNEQYF; cdr3_nt: TGTGCCAGCAGTTCCCATACAGGGAACGAGCAGTACTTC
d_call: -; clone_size: -; cdr3_length: 15; j_call: TRBJ1-1; v_call: TRBV5-1; cdr3_aa: CASSLGGSVNTEAFF; cdr3_nt: TGCGCCAGCAGCTTGGGTGGCAGCGTGAACACTGAAGCTTTCTTT
d_call: TRBD1; clone_size: -; cdr3_length: 16; j_call: TRBJ2-6; v_call: TRBV19; cdr3_aa: CASSLTGIPGANVLTF; cdr3_nt: TGTGCCAGTAGCCTGACAGGGATCCCTGGGGCCAACGTCCTGACTTTC
d_call: -; clone_size: -; cdr3_length: 12; j_call: TRBJ2-7; v_call: TRBV5-6; cdr3_aa: CASSPNIYEQYF; cdr3_nt: TGTGCCAGCAGCCCGAACATCTACGAGCAGTACTTC
d_call: TRBD2; clone_size: once; cdr3_length: 17; j_call: TRBJ2-7; v_call: TRBV7-8; cdr3_aa: CASSLDPGLAGGYEQYF; cdr3_nt: TGTGCCAGCAGCTTAGACCCGGGACTAGCGGGAGGTTACGAGCAGTACTTC
d_call: TRBD1; clone_size: -; cdr3_length: 13; j_call: TRBJ2-2; v_call: TRBV5-1; cdr3_aa: CASSLQGVGELFF; cdr3_nt: TGCGCCAGCAGCTTGCAGGGGGTCGGGGAGCTGTTTTTT
d_call: -; clone_size: -; cdr3_length: 14; j_call: TRBJ1-1; v_call: TRBV7-2; cdr3_aa: CASSLGKSGSEAFF; cdr3_nt: TGTGCCAGCAGCTTAGGAAAGTCCGGGTCTGAAGCTTTCTTT
d_call: TRBD2; clone_size: -; cdr3_length: 20; j_call: TRBJ2-2; v_call: TRBV6-2/TRBV6-3; cdr3_aa: CASSSRSRLAGGPHTGELFF; cdr3_nt: TGTGCCAGCAGTAGTCGCAGCCGACTAGCGGGAGGGCCCCACACCGGGGAGCTGTTTTTT
d_call: -; clone_size: -; cdr3_length: 12; j_call: TRBJ2-2; v_call: TRBV9; cdr3_aa: CASSDYTGELFF; cdr3_nt: TGTGCCAGTTCGGACTACACCGGGGAGCTGTTTTTT
d_call: TRBD1; clone_size: -; cdr3_length: 16; j_call: TRBJ2-4; v_call: TRBV5-1; cdr3_aa: CASSLVLGQGGGIQYF; cdr3_nt: TGCGCCAGCAGCTTGGTCCTAGGACAGGGTGGGGGCATTCAGTACTTC
d_call: -; clone_size: once; cdr3_length: 16; j_call: TRBJ2-3; v_call: TRBV7-9; cdr3_aa: CASSSPLRARTDTQYF; cdr3_nt: TGTGCCAGCAGCTCCCCCCTTAGAGCCCGCACAGATACGCAGTATTTT
d_call: -; clone_size: -; cdr3_length: 13; j_call: TRBJ2-5; v_call: TRBV30; cdr3_aa: CAWSVLELETQYF; cdr3_nt: TGTGCCTGGAGTGTACTAGAGTTAGAGACCCAGTACTTC
d_call: TRBD2; clone_size: -; cdr3_length: 14; j_call: TRBJ2-3; v_call: TRBV7-2; cdr3_aa: CASSRAGRADTQYF; cdr3_nt: TGTGCCAGCTCCCGAGCGGGGCGAGCAGATACGCAGTATTTT
d_call: -; clone_size: -; cdr3_length: 14; j_call: TRBJ2-7; v_call: TRBV5-1; cdr3_aa: CASSLSPQGYEQYF; cdr3_nt: TGCGCCAGCAGCTTGTCCCCGCAGGGTTACGAGCAGTACTTC
d_call: TRBD2; clone_size: -; cdr3_length: 15; j_call: TRBJ2-1; v_call: TRBV2; cdr3_aa: CASTDGLAGENEQFF; cdr3_nt: TGTGCCAGCACCGATGGACTAGCGGGAGAGAATGAGCAGTTCTTC
d_call: -; clone_size: -; cdr3_length: 16; j_call: TRBJ1-2; v_call: TRBV29-1; cdr3_aa: CSVEDWKGRTSRGYTF; cdr3_nt: TGCAGCGTTGAAGATTGGAAAGGACGGACTTCAAGGGGCTACACCTTC
d_call: -; clone_size: -; cdr3_length: 14; j_call: TRBJ2-7; v_call: TRBV18; cdr3_aa: CASSPLGGQYEQYF; cdr3_nt: TGTGCCAGCTCACCCTTAGGGGGTCAGTACGAGCAGTACTTC
d_call: -; clone_size: -; cdr3_length: 14; j_call: TRBJ2-3; v_call: TRBV19; cdr3_aa: CASSTQVQTDTQYF; cdr3_nt: TGTGCCAGTAGTACACAGGTACAAACAGATACGCAGTATTTT
d_call: TRBD2; clone_size: -; cdr3_length: 15; j_call: TRBJ2-7; v_call: TRBV6-5; cdr3_aa: CASSYGAGSQGEQYF; cdr3_nt: TGTGCCAGCAGTTACGGAGCGGGGTCGCAGGGCGAGCAGTACTTC
d_call: TRBD1; clone_size: -; cdr3_length: 15; j_call: TRBJ2-7; v_call: TRBV19; cdr3_aa: CASSIPGQGAHEQYF; cdr3_nt: TGTGCCAGTAGTATCCCGGGACAGGGGGCGCATGAGCAGTACTTC
d_call: TRBD1; clone_size: -; cdr3_length: 15; j_call: TRBJ2-7; v_call: TRBV6-6; cdr3_aa: CASSYTGQGSNEQYF; cdr3_nt: TGTGCCAGCAGTTACACAGGACAGGGGAGCAACGAGCAGTACTTC
d_call: -; clone_size: -; cdr3_length: 16; j_call: TRBJ1-1; v_call: TRBV5-4; cdr3_aa: CASSKGTPYRDTEAFF; cdr3_nt: TGTGCCAGCAGCAAAGGGACCCCCTACAGGGACACTGAAGCTTTCTTT
d_call: TRBD2; clone_size: -; cdr3_length: 16; j_call: TRBJ2-3; v_call: TRBV3-1/TRBV3-2; cdr3_aa: CASSQARLAGTDTQYF; cdr3_nt: TGTGCCAGCAGCCAAGCCAGACTAGCGGGAACAGATACGCAGTATTTT
d_call: -; clone_size: -; cdr3_length: 14; j_call: TRBJ2-4; v_call: TRBV21-1; cdr3_aa: CASRGLLAKNIQYF; cdr3_nt: TGTGCCAGCAGGGGACTGTTAGCCAAAAACATTCAGTACTTC
d_call: -; clone_size: -; cdr3_length: 11; j_call: TRBJ2-1; v_call: TRBV6-6; cdr3_aa: CASSLNNEQFF; cdr3_nt: TGTGCCAGCAGTCTTAACAATGAGCAGTTCTTC
d_call: TRBD1; clone_size: once; cdr3_length: 14; j_call: TRBJ1-1; v_call: TRBV7-3; cdr3_aa: CASSPTGSTPEAFF; cdr3_nt: TGTGCCAGCAGCCCGACAGGGTCTACCCCTGAAGCTTTCTTT
d_call: -; clone_size: once; cdr3_length: 15; j_call: TRBJ2-7; v_call: TRBV11-1; cdr3_aa: CASSLASTLSYEQYF; cdr3_nt: TGTGCCAGCAGCTTAGCGTCGACTCTTTCCTACGAGCAGTACTTC
d_call: -; clone_size: -; cdr3_length: 14; j_call: TRBJ2-4; v_call: TRBV4-3; cdr3_aa: CASSQGSGKGIQYF; cdr3_nt: TGCGCCAGCAGCCAAGGGAGCGGCAAGGGCATTCAGTACTTC
d_call: TRBD1; clone_size: -; cdr3_length: 15; j_call: TRBJ2-5; v_call: TRBV2; cdr3_aa: CASTLIVTGEETQYF; cdr3_nt: TGTGCCAGCACTCTCATAGTTACAGGGGAAGAGACCCAGTACTTC
d_call: -; clone_size: -; cdr3_length: 15; j_call: TRBJ2-3; v_call: TRBV7-3; cdr3_aa: CASSLRGWEEDTQYF; cdr3_nt: TGTGCCAGCAGCTTAAGAGGTTGGGAGGAAGATACGCAGTATTTT
d_call: TRBD1; clone_size: -; cdr3_length: 13; j_call: TRBJ2-7; v_call: TRBV5-4; cdr3_aa: CASSIDRASEQYF; cdr3_nt: TGTGCCAGCAGCATAGACAGGGCAAGCGAGCAGTACTTC
d_call: -; clone_size: -; cdr3_length: 11; j_call: TRBJ1-3; v_call: TRBV12-3/TRBV12-4; cdr3_aa: CASRAINTIYF; cdr3_nt: TGTGCCAGCAGGGCCATAAACACCATATATTTT
d_call: -; clone_size: -; cdr3_length: 14; j_call: TRBJ2-7; v_call: TRBV3-1/TRBV3-2; cdr3_aa: CASSQDTPVREQYF; cdr3_nt: TGTGCCAGCAGCCAAGACACCCCTGTGAGGGAGCAGTACTTC
d_call: TRBD2; clone_size: -; cdr3_length: 15; j_call: TRBJ2-1; v_call: TRBV28; cdr3_aa: CASSSWGGEYNEQFF; cdr3_nt: TGTGCCAGCAGTTCCTGGGGGGGGGAGTACAATGAGCAGTTCTTC
d_call: -; clone_size: -; cdr3_length: 14; j_call: TRBJ2-7; v_call: TRBV7-2; cdr3_aa: CASSLSADQRSQYF; cdr3_nt: TGTGCCAGCAGTTTGAGCGCAGACCAACGATCGCAGTACTTC
d_call: -; clone_size: -; cdr3_length: 14; j_call: TRBJ1-5; v_call: TRBV30; cdr3_aa: CAWSVPGYPQPQHF; cdr3_nt: TGTGCCTGGAGTGTCCCAGGGTATCCCCAGCCCCAGCATTTT
d_call: TRBD2; clone_size: -; cdr3_length: 15; j_call: TRBJ2-1; v_call: TRBV4-1; cdr3_aa: CASTLGLAVNNEQFF; cdr3_nt: TGCGCCAGCACCCTCGGCCTAGCGGTGAACAATGAGCAGTTCTTC
d_call: -; clone_size: -; cdr3_length: 14; j_call: TRBJ2-1; v_call: TRBV14; cdr3_aa: CASSPAGNYNEQFF; cdr3_nt: TGTGCCAGCAGCCCCGCGGGAAATTACAATGAGCAGTTCTTC
d_call: -; clone_size: -; cdr3_length: 15; j_call: TRBJ1-5; v_call: TRBV2; cdr3_aa: CASSERFIGGQPQHF; cdr3_nt: TGTGCCAGCAGTGAAAGGTTTATCGGGGGACAGCCCCAGCATTTT
d_call: TRBD2; clone_size: -; cdr3_length: 15; j_call: TRBJ2-7; v_call: TRBV11-2; cdr3_aa: CASSSGLVYPYEQYF; cdr3_nt: TGTGCCAGCAGCTCTGGACTAGTTTACCCCTACGAGCAGTACTTC
d_call: TRBD2; clone_size: -; cdr3_length: 15; j_call: TRBJ2-2; v_call: TRBV7-2; cdr3_aa: CASSFGLVAAGELFF; cdr3_nt: TGTGCCAGCAGCTTCGGACTAGTAGCTGCCGGGGAGCTGTTTTTT
d_call: -; clone_size: -; cdr3_length: 13; j_call: TRBJ2-7; v_call: TRBV19; cdr3_aa: CASREAGSYEQYF; cdr3_nt: TGTGCCAGTAGGGAAGCGGGTTCCTACGAGCAGTACTTC
d_call: TRBD2; clone_size: once; cdr3_length: 15; j_call: TRBJ2-7; v_call: TRBV15; cdr3_aa: CATSRVTSGGYEQYF; cdr3_nt: TGTGCCACCAGCAGGGTCACTAGCGGGGGTTACGAGCAGTACTTC
d_call: TRBD1; clone_size: -; cdr3_length: 15; j_call: TRBJ2-7; v_call: TRBV29-1; cdr3_aa: CSVEEPQGATYEQYF; cdr3_nt: TGCAGCGTTGAAGAGCCCCAGGGGGCTACGTACGAGCAGTACTTC
d_call: TRBD1; clone_size: -; cdr3_length: 15; j_call: TRBJ1-1; v_call: TRBV5-8; cdr3_aa: CASRDRGRRRTEAFF; cdr3_nt: TGTGCCAGCAGGGACAGGGGGCGCCGAAGGACTGAAGCTTTCTTT
d_call: TRBD1; clone_size: -; cdr3_length: 14; j_call: TRBJ2-3; v_call: TRBV19; cdr3_aa: CASSSTGATDTQYF; cdr3_nt: TGTGCCAGTAGTAGCACAGGGGCCACAGATACGCAGTATTTT
d_call: -; clone_size: -; cdr3_length: 12; j_call: TRBJ2-3; v_call: TRBV11-2; cdr3_aa: CASSPPTDTQYF; cdr3_nt: TGTGCCAGCAGCCCTCCCACAGATACGCAGTATTTT
d_call: -; clone_size: -; cdr3_length: 19; j_call: TRBJ1-3; v_call: TRBV7-8; cdr3_aa: CASSLWRVPEQISGNTIYF; cdr3_nt: TGTGCCAGCAGCTTATGGCGGGTTCCGGAGCAGATCTCTGGAAACACCATATATTTT